These T cell receptor beta chains were read from a single sample in a study of control samples from healthy donors and cancer patients. TCRdb's copy holds only in-frame clones and misses some; the assay was immunoSEQ multiplex PCR. The data show 150,000 to 200,000 clones, more than 90% seen once. The specimen sequenced was blood. The source is a man younger than 40 in good health. Both conserved end residues are part of each CDR3. Each record gives: CDR3 protein, CDR3 DNA, clone size, D gene, V gene, J gene. D genes are given only for firm matches. Some rows mark clone size as missing; the rest say once, few, many or name a class of expanded clone.

CASSDQGRSHREPQHF	TGTGCCAGCAGTGATCAAGGGAGATCCCACCGGGAGCCCCAGCATTTT	once	-	TRBV6-1	TRBJ1-5
CASTTSGKIGNTIYF	TGTGCCAGCACCACATCCGGGAAAATTGGAAACACCATATATTTT	-	-	TRBV11-2	TRBJ1-3
CASSFIAGGPTDTQYF	TGTGCCAGCAGCTTTATAGCGGGGGGCCCCACAGATACGCAGTATTTT	-	TRBD2	TRBV5-6	TRBJ2-3
CASSPRAGPLGEQFF	TGTGCCAGCAGTCCCCGGGCAGGGCCCTTGGGTGAGCAGTTCTTC	-	-	TRBV27	TRBJ2-1
CASSLSTGTNTEAFF	TGTGCCAGCAGTCTGTCGACAGGGACGAACACTGAAGCTTTCTTT	few	TRBD1	TRBV6-5	TRBJ1-1
CSASASGGPYNEQFF	TGCAGTGCTAGTGCGAGCGGGGGACCCTACAATGAGCAGTTCTTC	-	TRBD2	TRBV20-1	TRBJ2-1
CASSRSTQETQYF	TGTGCCAGCAGCCGAAGCACCCAAGAGACCCAGTACTTC	-	-	TRBV7-2	TRBJ2-5
CASSFRDTNQPQHF	TGTGCCAGCAGCTTTAGGGACACCAATCAGCCCCAGCATTTT	-	-	TRBV5-5	TRBJ1-5
CASSDHPYSNQPQHF	TGTGCCAGCAGTGATCACCCTTATAGCAATCAGCCCCAGCATTTT	-	-	TRBV2	TRBJ1-5
CASSEGLAADTQYF	TGTGCCAGTAGTGAGGGACTAGCGGCAGATACGCAGTATTTT	-	TRBD2	TRBV19	TRBJ2-3
CASTSGGTSGNTIYF	TGTGCCAGCACCTCCGGGGGGACATCTGGAAACACCATATATTTT	once	-	TRBV9	TRBJ1-3
CASSAGQGPNSPLHF	TGTGCCAGCTCAGCAGGACAGGGACCAAATTCACCCCTCCACTTT	-	TRBD1	TRBV18	TRBJ1-6
CASGKQLLTDTQYF	TGTGCTAGTGGGAAACAGCTCCTCACAGATACGCAGTATTTT	-	-	TRBV12-5	TRBJ2-3